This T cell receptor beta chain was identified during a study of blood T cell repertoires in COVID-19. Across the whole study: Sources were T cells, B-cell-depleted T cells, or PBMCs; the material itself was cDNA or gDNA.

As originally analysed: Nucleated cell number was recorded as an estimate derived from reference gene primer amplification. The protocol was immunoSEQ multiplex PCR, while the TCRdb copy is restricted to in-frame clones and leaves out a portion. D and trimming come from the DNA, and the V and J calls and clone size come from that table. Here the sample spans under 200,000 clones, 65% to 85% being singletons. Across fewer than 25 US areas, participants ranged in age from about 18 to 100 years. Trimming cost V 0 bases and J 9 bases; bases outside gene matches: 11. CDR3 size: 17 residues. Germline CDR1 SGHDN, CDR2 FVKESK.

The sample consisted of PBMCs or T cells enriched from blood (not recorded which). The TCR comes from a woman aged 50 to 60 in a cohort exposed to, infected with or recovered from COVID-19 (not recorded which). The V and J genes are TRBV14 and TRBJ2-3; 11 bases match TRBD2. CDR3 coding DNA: TGTGCCAGCAGCCAAGATCGTGGTAGCGGGGGGGGAAGAACGCAGTATTTT. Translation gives CASSQDRGSGGGRTQYF.